This entry describes one T cell receptor (beta chain). Clones were sequenced by immunoSEQ multiplex PCR, and TCRdb holds only the in-frame ones, with some missing. The repertoire consists of around 200,000 clones, with about nine tenths occurring once and the leading ten covering about 7%. The data derive from a study of blood T cell repertoires in COVID-19. Germline V gene data show CDR1 as LGHDT and CDR2 as YNNKEL (reference sequence). V was trimmed by 4 bases and J by 5 bases, leaving 9 bases between them. The length of the CDR3 is 14 residues. The chain uses TRBV3-1 (or the pseudogene TRBV3-2) and TRBJ1-6; a weak D match, TRBD1 (5 bases). The clonotype comes from a man aged 35-49 years with acute or convalescent COVID-19. Sequences were obtained from peripheral blood. CDR3: CASSPPQDNSPLHF. The CDR3 region has the DNA TGTGCCAGCAGCCCCCCACAGGATAATTCACCCCTCCACTTT.